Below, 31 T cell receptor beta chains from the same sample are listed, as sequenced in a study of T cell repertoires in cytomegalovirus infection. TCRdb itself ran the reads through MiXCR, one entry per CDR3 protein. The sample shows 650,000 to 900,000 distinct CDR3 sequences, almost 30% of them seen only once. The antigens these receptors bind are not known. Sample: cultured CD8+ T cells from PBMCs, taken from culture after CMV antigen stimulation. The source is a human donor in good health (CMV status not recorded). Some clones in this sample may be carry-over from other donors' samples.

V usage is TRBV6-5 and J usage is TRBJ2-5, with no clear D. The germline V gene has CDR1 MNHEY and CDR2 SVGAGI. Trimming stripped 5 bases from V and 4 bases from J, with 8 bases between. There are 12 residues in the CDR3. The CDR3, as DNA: TGTGCCAGCAGTCGAACTTCAGAGACCCAGTACTTC. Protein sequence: CASSRTSETQYF.

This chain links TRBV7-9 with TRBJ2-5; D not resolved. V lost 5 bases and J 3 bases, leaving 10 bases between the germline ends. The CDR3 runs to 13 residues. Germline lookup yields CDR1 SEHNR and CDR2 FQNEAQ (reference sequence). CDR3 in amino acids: CASSHVGEETQYF. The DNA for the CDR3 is TGTGCCAGCAGCCATGTTGGTGAAGAGACCCAGTACTTC.

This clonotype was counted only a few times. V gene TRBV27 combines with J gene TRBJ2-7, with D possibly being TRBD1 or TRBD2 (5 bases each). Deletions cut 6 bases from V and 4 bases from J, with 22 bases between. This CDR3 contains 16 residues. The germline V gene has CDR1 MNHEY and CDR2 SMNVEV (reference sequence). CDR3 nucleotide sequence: TGTGCCAGCAGACCCGGGACCTCCGCACCCCTTTACGAGCAGTACGTC. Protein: CASRPGTSAPLYEQYV.

CDR3 bases: TGTGCCAGCAGCTTAGGGGGGGGACTCCTCGAGCAGTACTTC. Translating it yields CASSLGGGLLEQYF. This chain uses TRBV7-3 with TRBJ2-7, with 7 positions matching TRBD2. Germline lookup yields CDR1 SGHTA and CDR2 FQGTGA. The CDR3 covers 14 residues. Losses at the gene ends were 2 bases for V and 6 bases for J; bases not matched to a gene: 7.

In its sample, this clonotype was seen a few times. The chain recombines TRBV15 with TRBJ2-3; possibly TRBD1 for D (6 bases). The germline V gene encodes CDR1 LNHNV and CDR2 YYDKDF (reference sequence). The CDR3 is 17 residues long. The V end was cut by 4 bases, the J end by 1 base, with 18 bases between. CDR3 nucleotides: TGTGCCACCAGCACAACCCGGGACACGTACCGCACAGATACGCAGTATTTT. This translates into CATSTTRDTYRTDTQYF.

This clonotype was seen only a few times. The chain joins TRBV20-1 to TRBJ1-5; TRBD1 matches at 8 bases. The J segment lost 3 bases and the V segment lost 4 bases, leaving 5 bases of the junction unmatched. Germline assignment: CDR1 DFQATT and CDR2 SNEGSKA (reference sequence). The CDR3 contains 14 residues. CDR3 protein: CSAMDRAYNQPQHF. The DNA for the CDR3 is TGCAGTGCTATGGACAGGGCCTACAATCAGCCCCAGCATTTT.

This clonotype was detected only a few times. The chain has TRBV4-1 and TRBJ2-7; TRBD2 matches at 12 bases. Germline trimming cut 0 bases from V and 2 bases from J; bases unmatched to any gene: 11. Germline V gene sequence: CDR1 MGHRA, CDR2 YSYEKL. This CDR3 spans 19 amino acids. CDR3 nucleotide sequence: TGCGCCAGCAGCCAAGATCTCTTAGGACTAGCGGGGCCTGCCTACGAGCAGTACTTC. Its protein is CASSQDLLGLAGPAYEQYF.

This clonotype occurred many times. The CDR3 region has the DNA TGTGCCAGCAGCCCTATGAGTGGAAGAAACACCGGGGAGCTGTTTTTT. Amino acid sequence: CASSPMSGRNTGELFF. This sequence joins TRBV7-9 and TRBJ2-2; no reliable D call. The germline V gene has CDR1 SEHNR and CDR2 FQNEAQ (reference sequence). The CDR3 consists of 16 residues. Trimming stripped 5 bases from V and 2 bases from J, with 15 bases between.

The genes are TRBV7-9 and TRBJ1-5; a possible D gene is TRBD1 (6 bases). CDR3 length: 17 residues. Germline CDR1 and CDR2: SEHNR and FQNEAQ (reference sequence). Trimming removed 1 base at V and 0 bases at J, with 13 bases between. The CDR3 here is CASSLETGLYSNQPQHF. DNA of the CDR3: TGTGCCAGCAGCTTAGAGACAGGCCTGTATAGCAATCAGCCCCAGCATTTT.

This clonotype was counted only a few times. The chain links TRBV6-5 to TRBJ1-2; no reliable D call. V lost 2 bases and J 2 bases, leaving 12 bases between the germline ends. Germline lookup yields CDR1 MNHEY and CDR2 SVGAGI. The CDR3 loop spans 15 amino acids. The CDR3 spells CASSYKWAANYGYTF. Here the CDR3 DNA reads TGTGCCAGCAGTTACAAGTGGGCCGCGAACTATGGCTACACCTTC.

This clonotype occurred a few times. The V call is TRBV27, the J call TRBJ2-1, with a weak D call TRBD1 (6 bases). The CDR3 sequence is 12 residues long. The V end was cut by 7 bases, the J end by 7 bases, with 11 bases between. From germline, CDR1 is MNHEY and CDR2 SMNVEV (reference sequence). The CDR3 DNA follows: TGTGCCAGCAAAACAGGGCGGAATGAGCAGTTCTTC. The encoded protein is CASKTGRNEQFF.

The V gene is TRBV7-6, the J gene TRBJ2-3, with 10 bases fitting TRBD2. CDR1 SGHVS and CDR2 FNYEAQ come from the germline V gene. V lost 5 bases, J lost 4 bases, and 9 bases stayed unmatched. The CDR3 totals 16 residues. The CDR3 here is CASSSGGAKFPDTQYF. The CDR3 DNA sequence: TGTGCCAGCAGCAGCGGGGGGGCGAAGTTTCCAGATACGCAGTATTTT.

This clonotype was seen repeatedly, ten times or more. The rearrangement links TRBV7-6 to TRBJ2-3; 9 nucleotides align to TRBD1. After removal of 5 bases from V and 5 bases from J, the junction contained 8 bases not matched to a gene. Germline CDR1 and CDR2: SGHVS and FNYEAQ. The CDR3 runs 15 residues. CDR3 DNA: TGTGCCAGCAGCCCTAGACAGGGGGGCATAGATACGCAGTATTTT. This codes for CASSPRQGGIDTQYF.

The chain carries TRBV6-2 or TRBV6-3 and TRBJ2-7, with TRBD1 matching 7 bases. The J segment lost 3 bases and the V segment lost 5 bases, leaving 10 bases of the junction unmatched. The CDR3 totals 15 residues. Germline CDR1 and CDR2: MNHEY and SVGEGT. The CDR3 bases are TGTGCCAGCAGTCTCGACAGGGCCGCCCTCTACGAGCAGTACGTC. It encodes CASSLDRAALYEQYV.

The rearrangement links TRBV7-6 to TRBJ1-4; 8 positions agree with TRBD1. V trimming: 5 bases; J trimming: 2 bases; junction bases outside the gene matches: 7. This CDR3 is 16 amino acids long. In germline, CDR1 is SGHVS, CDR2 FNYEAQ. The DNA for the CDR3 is TGTGCCAGCAGCAGTTCCAGGGGGCAGACTAATGAAAAACTGTTTTTT. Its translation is CASSSSRGQTNEKLFF.

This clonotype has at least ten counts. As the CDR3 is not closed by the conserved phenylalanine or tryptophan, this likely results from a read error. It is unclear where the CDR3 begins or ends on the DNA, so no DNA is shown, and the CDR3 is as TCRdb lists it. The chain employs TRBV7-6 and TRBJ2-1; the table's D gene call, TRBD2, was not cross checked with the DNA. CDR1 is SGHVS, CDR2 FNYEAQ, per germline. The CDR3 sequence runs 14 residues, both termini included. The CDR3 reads CASSLGANSGGEYP.

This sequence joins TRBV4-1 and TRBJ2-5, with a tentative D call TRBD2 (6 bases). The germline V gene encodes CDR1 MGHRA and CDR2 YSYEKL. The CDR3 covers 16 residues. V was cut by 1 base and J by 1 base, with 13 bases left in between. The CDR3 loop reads CASSQAHGGFQETQYF. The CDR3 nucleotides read TGCGCCAGCAGCCAAGCTCACGGGGGATTCCAAGAGACCCAGTACTTC.

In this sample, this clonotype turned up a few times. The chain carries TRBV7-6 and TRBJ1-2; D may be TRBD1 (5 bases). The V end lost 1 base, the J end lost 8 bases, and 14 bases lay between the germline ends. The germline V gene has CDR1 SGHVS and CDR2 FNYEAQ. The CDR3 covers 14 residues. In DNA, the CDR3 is TGTGCCAGCAGCTTAGGGGACCTGAAAGAGGGCTACACCTTC. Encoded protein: CASSLGDLKEGYTF.

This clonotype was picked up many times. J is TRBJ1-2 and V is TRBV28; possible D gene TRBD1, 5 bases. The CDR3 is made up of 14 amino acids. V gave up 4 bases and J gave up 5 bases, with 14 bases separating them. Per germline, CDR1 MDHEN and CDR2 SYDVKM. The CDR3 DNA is TGTGCCAGCAGTTCCCCAAACACAGGTTATGGCTACACCTTC. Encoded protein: CASSSPNTGYGYTF.

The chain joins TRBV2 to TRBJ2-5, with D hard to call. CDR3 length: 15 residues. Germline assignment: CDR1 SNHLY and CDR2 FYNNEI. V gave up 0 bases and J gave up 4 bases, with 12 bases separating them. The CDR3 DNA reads TGTGCCAGCAGTGAAGCGACCTGGGAAGGAGAGACCCAGTACTTC. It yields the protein CASSEATWEGETQYF. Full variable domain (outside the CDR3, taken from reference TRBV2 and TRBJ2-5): EPEVTQTPSHQVTQMGQEVILRCVPISNHLYFYWYRQILGQKVEFLVSFYNNEISEKSEIFDDQFSVERPDGSNFTLKIRSTKLEDSAMYFCASSEATWEGETQYFGPGTRLLVL.

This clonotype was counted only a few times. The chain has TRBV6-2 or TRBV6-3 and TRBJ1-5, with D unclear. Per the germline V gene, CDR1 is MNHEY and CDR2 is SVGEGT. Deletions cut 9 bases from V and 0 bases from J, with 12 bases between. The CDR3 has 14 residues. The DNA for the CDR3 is TGTGCCAGTCAATGGGGAGATAGCAATCAGCCCCAGCATTTT. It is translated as CASQWGDSNQPQHF.

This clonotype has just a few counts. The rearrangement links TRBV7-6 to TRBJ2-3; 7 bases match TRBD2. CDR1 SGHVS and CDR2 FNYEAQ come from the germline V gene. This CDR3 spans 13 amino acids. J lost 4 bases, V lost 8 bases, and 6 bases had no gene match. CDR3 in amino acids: CASAGDGPDTQYF. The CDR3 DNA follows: TGTGCCAGCGCGGGGGACGGCCCAGATACGCAGTATTTT.

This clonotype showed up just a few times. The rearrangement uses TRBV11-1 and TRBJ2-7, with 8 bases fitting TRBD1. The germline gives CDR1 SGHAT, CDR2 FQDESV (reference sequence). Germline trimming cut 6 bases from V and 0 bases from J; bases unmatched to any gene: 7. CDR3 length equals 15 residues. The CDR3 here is CASRPGQGVSYEQYF. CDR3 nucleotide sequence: TGTGCCAGCAGACCCGGACAGGGTGTCTCCTACGAGCAGTACTTC.

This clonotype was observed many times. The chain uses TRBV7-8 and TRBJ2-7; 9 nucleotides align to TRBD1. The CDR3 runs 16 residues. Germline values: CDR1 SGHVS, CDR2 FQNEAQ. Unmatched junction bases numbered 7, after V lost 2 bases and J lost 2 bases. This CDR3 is CASSLPRDRATYEQYF. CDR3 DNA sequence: TGTGCCAGCAGCTTACCCCGGGACAGGGCTACCTACGAGCAGTACTTC.

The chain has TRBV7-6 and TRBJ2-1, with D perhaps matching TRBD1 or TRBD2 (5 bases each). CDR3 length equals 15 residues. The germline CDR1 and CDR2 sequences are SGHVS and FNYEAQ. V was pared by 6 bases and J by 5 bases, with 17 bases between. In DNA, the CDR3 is TGTGCCAGCAGTCGTTACCGGGACCAGAACAATGAGCAGTTCTTC. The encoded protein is CASSRYRDQNNEQFF.

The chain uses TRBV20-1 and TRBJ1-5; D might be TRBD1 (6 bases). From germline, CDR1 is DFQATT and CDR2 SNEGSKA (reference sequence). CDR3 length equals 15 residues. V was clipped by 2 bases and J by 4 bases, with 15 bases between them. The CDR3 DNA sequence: TGCAGTGCTAGACTAAGGGGGGACCCAAATCAGCCCCAGCATTTT. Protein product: CSARLRGDPNQPQHF.

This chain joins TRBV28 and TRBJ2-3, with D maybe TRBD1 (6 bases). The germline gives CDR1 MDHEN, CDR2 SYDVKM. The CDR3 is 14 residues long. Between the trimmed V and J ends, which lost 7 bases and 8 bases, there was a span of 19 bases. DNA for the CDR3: TGTGCCAGCAAAAAACAGGGCCCTAGGGGTACGCAGTATTTT. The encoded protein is CASKKQGPRGTQYF. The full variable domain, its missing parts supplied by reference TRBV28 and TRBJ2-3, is DVKVTQSSRYLVKRTGEKVFLECVQDMDHENMFWYRQDPGLGLRLIYFSYDVKMKEKGDIPEGYSVSREKKERFSLILESASTNQTSMYLCASKKQGPRGTQYFGPGTRLTVL.

CDR3 protein: CSAQQGRLHSGANVLTF. The CDR3 DNA is TGCAGTGCGCAGCAGGGCAGGCTACACTCTGGGGCCAACGTCCTGACTTTC. This chain joins TRBV20-1 and TRBJ2-6; the D gene is possibly TRBD1 (5 bases). In germline, CDR1 is DFQATT, CDR2 SNEGSKA (reference sequence). V lost 6 bases and J lost 0, with 18 bases in between. This CDR3 spans 17 amino acids.

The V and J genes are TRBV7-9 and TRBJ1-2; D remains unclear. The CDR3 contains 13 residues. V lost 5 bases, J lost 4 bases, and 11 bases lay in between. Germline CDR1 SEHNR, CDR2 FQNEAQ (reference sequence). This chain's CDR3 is CASSTPGLYGYTF. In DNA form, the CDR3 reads TGTGCCAGCAGCACCCCGGGCCTCTATGGCTACACCTTC.

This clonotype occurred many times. CDR3 nucleotide sequence: TGTGCCAGCAGCCAAGGTACTCTACAAGAGACCCAGTACTTC. Its protein is CASSQGTLQETQYF. The V gene is TRBV3-1, the J gene TRBJ2-5, with unresolved D. CDR3 length equals 14 residues. Trimming stripped 1 base from V and 2 bases from J, with 8 bases between. Germline assignment: CDR1 LGHDT and CDR2 YNNKEL (reference sequence).

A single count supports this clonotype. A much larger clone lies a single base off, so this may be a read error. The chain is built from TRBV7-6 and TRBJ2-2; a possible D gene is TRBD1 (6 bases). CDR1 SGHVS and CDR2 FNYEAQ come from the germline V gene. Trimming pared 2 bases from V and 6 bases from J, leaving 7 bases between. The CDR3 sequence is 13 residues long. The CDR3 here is CASSLQGSGELFF. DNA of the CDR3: TGTGCCAGCAGCTTACAGGGGTCCGGGGAGCTGTTTTTT.